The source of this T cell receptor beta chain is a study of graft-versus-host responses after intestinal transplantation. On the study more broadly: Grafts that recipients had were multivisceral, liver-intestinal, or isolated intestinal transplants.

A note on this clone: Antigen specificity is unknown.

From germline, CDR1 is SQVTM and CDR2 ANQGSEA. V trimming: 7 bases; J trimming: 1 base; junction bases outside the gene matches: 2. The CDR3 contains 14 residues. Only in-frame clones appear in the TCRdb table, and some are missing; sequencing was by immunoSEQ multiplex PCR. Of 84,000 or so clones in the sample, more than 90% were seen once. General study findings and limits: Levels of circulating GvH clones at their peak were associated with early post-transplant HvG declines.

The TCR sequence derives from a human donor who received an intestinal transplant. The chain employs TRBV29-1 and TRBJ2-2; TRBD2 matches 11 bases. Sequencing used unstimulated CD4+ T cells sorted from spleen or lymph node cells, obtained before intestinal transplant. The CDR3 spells CSGTSGRNTGELFF. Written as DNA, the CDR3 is TGCAGCGGTACTAGCGGGAGGAACACCGGGGAGCTGTTTTTT.